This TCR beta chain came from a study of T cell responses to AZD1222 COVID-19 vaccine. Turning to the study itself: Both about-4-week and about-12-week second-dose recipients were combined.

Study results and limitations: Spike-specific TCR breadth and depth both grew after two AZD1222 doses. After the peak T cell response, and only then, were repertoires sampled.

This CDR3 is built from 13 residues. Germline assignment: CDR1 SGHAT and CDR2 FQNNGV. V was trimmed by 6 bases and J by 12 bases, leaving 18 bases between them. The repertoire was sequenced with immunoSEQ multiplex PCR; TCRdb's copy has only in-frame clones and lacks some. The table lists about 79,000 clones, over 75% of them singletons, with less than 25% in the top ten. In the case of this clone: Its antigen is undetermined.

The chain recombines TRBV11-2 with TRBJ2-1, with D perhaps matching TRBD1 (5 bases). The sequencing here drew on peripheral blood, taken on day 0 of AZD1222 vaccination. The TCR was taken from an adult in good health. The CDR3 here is CASRQMGRPGQFF. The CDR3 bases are TGTGCCAGCAGACAAATGGGGCGACCCGGGCAGTTCTTC.